The 10 T cell receptor beta chains below were found in one sample sequenced in a study of blood T cell repertoires in COVID-19. The method was immunoSEQ multiplex PCR; TCRdb's version includes in-frame clones alone and lacks a portion of them. The table shows over 100,000 clones, with 87% occurring only once. Sequencing was performed on peripheral blood. These receptors were collected from a man aged 45 to 65 with active COVID-19.

Here the CDR3 DNA reads TGTGCCAGCAGTCCTACTAGCGGGGGTCAAGAGACCCAGTACTTC. Amino acids: CASSPTSGGQETQYF. The chain is built from TRBV28 and TRBJ2-5; TRBD2 matches 11 bases. The V gene end was trimmed by 5 bases and the J gene end by 2 bases; junction bases not matched to a gene: 4. This CDR3 contains 15 residues. The germline V gene encodes CDR1 MDHEN and CDR2 SYDVKM.

This chain joins TRBV7-2 and TRBJ1-2; TRBD1 might be the D (5 bases). Trimming took 5 bases from V and 3 from J, leaving 25 bases between them. Germline assignment: CDR1 SGHTA and CDR2 FQGNSA. This CDR3 contains 18 residues. The CDR3 spells CASSPRSGEGRGDYGYTF. The CDR3 DNA is TGTGCCAGCAGCCCCCGTAGTGGAGAGGGCCGGGGGGACTATGGCTACACCTTC. The full variable domain, in which reference TRBV7-2 and TRBJ1-2 provide the parts outside the CDR3, is GAGVSQSPSNKVTEKGKDVELRCDPISGHTALYWYRQSLGQGLEFLIYFQGNSAPDKSGLPSDRFSAERTGGSVSTLTIQRTQQEDSAVYLCASSPRSGEGRGDYGYTFGSGTRLTVV.

This clone was recorded once. The genes are TRBV4-1 and TRBJ2-5; 8 bases fit TRBD1. The CDR3 loop spans 14 amino acids. J lost 4 bases, V lost 4 bases, and 5 bases had no gene match. Germline loops: CDR1 MGHRA, CDR2 YSYEKL. The DNA for the CDR3 is TGCGCCAGCAGCCTCGGACAGGGCGGAGAGACCCAGTACTTC. Translating it yields CASSLGQGGETQYF.

The genes are TRBV14 and TRBJ2-5, with 9 bases matching TRBD2. CDR1 and CDR2 from the germline V gene are SGHDN and FVKESK. The V and J ends lost 1 base and 2 bases, in that order; junction bases with no gene match: 8. This CDR3 is 17 amino acids long. The CDR3 DNA sequence: TGTGCCAGCAGCCAAGGGGATCTAGCGGGGCTTCAAGAGACCCAGTACTTC. Its protein product is CASSQGDLAGLQETQYF.

The V gene is TRBV19, the J gene TRBJ2-2; possibly TRBD1 for D (6 bases). V was pared by 5 bases and J by 3 bases, with 13 bases between. Germline-derived CDR1 and CDR2 are LNHDA and SQIVND (reference sequence). CDR3 length equals 15 residues. CDR3 DNA sequence: TGTGCCAGTAGTCCTCCAGGGGTTGACACCGGGGAGCTGTTTTTT. The encoded protein is CASSPPGVDTGELFF.

The chain combines TRBV27 with TRBJ1-4, with D possibly TRBD1 on 5 matching bases. Trimming pared 10 bases from V and 0 bases from J, leaving 12 bases between. The CDR3 sequence is 14 residues long. Germline V gene lookup returns CDR1 MNHEY and CDR2 SMNVEV (reference sequence). CDR3 in amino acids: CATSGGATNEKLFF. CDR3 nucleotide sequence: TGTGCCACCTCGGGGGGTGCAACTAATGAAAAACTGTTTTTT.

This clone has a single count. V and J are TRBV2 and TRBJ2-5; D perhaps matches TRBD1 (6 bases). Trimming left V 6 bases short and J 1 base short, with 9 bases between. CDR1 SNHLY and CDR2 FYNNEI come from the germline V gene. The CDR3 length is 13 residues. The CDR3 bases are TGTGCCAGCAGACGGACAGTCCAAGAGACCCAGTACTTC. The encoded protein is CASRRTVQETQYF.

V and J are TRBV4-1 and TRBJ2-3, with a possible D match to TRBD2 (6 bases). The CDR3 has 15 amino acids. Trimming took off 4 bases at V and 3 bases at J, with 14 bases between the two ends. Germline V gene lookup returns CDR1 MGHRA and CDR2 YSYEKL. The CDR3 DNA is TGCGCCAGCAGCCCAGGTGTACGGGGGACAGATACGCAGTATTTT. Translating it yields CASSPGVRGTDTQYF.

The chain employs TRBV9 and TRBJ1-2, with D uncertain. V was trimmed by 2 bases and J by 6 bases, leaving 5 bases between them. Germline loops: CDR1 SGDLS, CDR2 YYNGEE. The CDR3 has 11 residues. The CDR3 DNA reads as TGTGCCAGCAGCGTCGGGAATGGCTACACCTTC. Its translation: CASSVGNGYTF.

The CDR3 DNA reads TGCGCCAGCAGCCAAGTTGAGACGGGAAACTACGAGCAGTACTTC. It specifies CASSQVETGNYEQYF. V usage is TRBV4-1 and J usage is TRBJ2-7, with D tentatively TRBD2 (5 bases). The germline gives CDR1 MGHRA, CDR2 YSYEKL. The CDR3 sequence is 15 residues long. V was clipped by 1 base and J by 3 bases, with 13 bases between them.